This T cell receptor (beta chain) was sequenced for a study of shared clonotypes between healthy human individuals. Regarding the study as a whole: Roughly 5% of naive CD4 clonotypes were shared across several donors.

Details on this clone: Its antigen is not identified.

There are 15 residues in the CDR3. Germline V lookup: CDR1 MNHNS, CDR2 SASEGT. Trimming at V came to 2 bases and at J to 1 base, leaving 4 bases not matched to a gene. The repertoire was sequenced with immunoSEQ multiplex PCR; TCRdb's copy has only in-frame clones and lacks some. The table records around 2.3 million clones, approximately 96% of them present only once. Nashville, Tennessee was home to all donors, each a Caucasian adult. This receptor was obtained from a man younger than 35 in good health. The chain couples TRBV6-1 to TRBJ1-1; 7 bases line up with TRBD1. The source material was naive CD4+ T cells sorted from blood. Noted subset: CD45RA+ positively selected. The CDR3 DNA sequence: TGTGCCAGCAGTGAATCCGGGACAGCGAACACTGAAGCTTTCTTT. Residues: CASSESGTANTEAFF.